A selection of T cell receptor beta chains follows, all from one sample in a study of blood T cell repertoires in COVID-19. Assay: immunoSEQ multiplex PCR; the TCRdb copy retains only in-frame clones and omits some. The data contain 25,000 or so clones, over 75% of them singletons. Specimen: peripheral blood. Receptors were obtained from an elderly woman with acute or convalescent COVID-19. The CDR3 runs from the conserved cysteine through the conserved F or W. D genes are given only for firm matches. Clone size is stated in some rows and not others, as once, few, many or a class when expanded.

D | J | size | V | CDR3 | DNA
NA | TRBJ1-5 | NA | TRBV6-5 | CASIERESNQPQHF | TGTGCCAGCATCGAACGAGAAAGCAATCAGCCCCAGCATTTT
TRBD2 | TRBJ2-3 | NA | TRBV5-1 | CASSSGLAGPSDTQYF | TGCGCCAGCAGCTCCGGACTAGCGGGACCGTCAGATACGCAGTATTTT
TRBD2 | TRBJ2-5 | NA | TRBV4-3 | CASSQGANLAGQETQYF | TGCGCCAGCAGCCAAGGCGCCAACTTAGCGGGTCAAGAGACCCAGTACTTC
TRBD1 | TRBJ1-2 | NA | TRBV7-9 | CASSQDRFYGYTF | TGTGCCAGCAGCCAGGACAGGTTCTATGGCTACACCTTC
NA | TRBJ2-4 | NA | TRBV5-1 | CASSLAGGDKNIQYF | TGCGCCAGCAGCTTGGCAGGAGGGGACAAAAACATTCAGTACTTC
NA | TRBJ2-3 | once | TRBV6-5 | CASRGEASEWDTQYF | TGTGCCAGCAGGGGCGAGGCTAGCGAGTGGGATACGCAGTATTTT
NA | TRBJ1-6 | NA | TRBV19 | CASSTRDYNSPLHF | TGTGCCAGTAGTACACGGGACTATAATTCACCCCTCCACTTT
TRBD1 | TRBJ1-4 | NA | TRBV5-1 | CASSPLGTATNEKLFF | TGCGCCAGCAGCCCCCTTGGGACAGCCACTAATGAAAAACTGTTTTTT
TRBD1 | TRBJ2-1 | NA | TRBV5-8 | CASSIWTGNHEQFF | TGTGCCAGCAGTATCTGGACAGGGAATCATGAGCAGTTCTTC
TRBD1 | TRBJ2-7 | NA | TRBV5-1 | CASRMTGGSYEQYF | TGCGCCAGCAGAATGACAGGGGGCTCCTACGAGCAGTACTTC
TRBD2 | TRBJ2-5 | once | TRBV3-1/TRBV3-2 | CASSQPLGAGEETQYF | TGTGCCAGCAGCCAGCCATTAGGGGCGGGGGAAGAGACCCAGTACTTC
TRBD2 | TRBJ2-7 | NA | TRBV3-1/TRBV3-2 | CASRQELFSGSRNEQYF | TGTGCCAGCAGACAGGAGTTATTTAGCGGGAGTAGGAACGAGCAGTACTTC
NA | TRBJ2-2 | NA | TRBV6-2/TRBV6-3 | CASTPGADTGELFF | TGTGCCAGCACCCCCGGCGCGGACACCGGGGAGCTGTTTTTT
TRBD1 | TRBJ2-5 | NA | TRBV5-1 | CASSFTGDRVETQYF | TGCGCCAGCAGCTTCACCGGGGACAGGGTAGAGACCCAGTACTTC
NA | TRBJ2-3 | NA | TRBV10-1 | CASSESTVPDTQYF | TGCGCCAGCAGTGAGTCGACAGTCCCAGATACGCAGTATTTT
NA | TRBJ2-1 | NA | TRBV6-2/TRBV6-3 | CASSDTGLPLDEQFF | TGTGCCAGCAGTGATACGGGACTGCCCTTAGATGAGCAGTTCTTC
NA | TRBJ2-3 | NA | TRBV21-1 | CARREDRGQVDTQYF | TGTGCCAGAAGAGAGGACAGGGGGCAGGTAGATACGCAGTATTTT
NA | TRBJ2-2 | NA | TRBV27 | CASSLASTTGELFF | TGTGCCAGCAGTTTAGCGAGTACCACCGGGGAGCTGTTTTTT
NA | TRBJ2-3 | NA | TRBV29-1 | CSASTGMDTQYF | TGCAGCGCCTCTACAGGGATGGATACGCAGTATTTT
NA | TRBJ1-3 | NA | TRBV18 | CASSPKTPSLPFSGNTIYF | TGTGCCAGCTCACCAAAGACACCTTCCCTCCCGTTCTCTGGAAACACCATATATTTT
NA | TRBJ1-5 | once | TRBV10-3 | CAISESTGRQPQHF | TGTGCCATCAGTGAGTCCACAGGGCGCCAGCCCCAGCATTTT
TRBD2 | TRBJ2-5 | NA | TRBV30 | CALGPPIAGGQETQYF | TGTGCCTTGGGCCCCCCTATAGCGGGAGGGCAAGAGACCCAGTACTTC
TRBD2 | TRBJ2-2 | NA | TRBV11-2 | CASSLVRSSGSRDTGELFF | TGTGCCAGCAGCTTAGTTCGGTCTAGCGGGAGTAGGGACACCGGGGAGCTGTTTTTT
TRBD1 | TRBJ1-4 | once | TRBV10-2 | CASSDQTGGKEKLFF | TGCGCCAGCAGTGACCAGACAGGGGGCAAGGAAAAACTGTTTTTT
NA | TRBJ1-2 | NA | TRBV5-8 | CASSLWGTGTYYGYTF | TGTGCCAGCAGCTTATGGGGGACCGGGACATACTATGGCTACACCTTC
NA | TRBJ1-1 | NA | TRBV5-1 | CASSYLSGNTEAFF | TGCGCCAGCAGCTACCTGAGCGGCAACACTGAAGCTTTCTTT
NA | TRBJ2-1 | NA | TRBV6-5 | CASIRTRVHNEQFF | TGTGCCAGCATCCGCACGAGAGTACACAATGAGCAGTTCTTC
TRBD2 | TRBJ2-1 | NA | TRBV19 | CASSRISGKSVEQFF | TGTGCCAGTAGTCGGATTAGCGGGAAGTCGGTTGAGCAGTTCTTC
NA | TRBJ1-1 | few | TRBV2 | CASRKGQSRNTEAFF | TGTGCCAGCAGGAAAGGACAGTCAAGGAACACTGAAGCTTTCTTT
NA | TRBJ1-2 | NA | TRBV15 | CATSKIAGSHGYTF | TGTGCCACCAGCAAGATTGCGGGGTCCCATGGCTACACCTTC
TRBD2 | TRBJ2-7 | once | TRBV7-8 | CASSFLAGEQYF | TGTGCCAGCAGCTTCCTAGCGGGAGAGCAGTACTTC
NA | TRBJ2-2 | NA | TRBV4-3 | CASSRGSGTGELFF | TGCGCCAGCAGCCGTGGGAGCGGCACCGGGGAGCTGTTTTTT
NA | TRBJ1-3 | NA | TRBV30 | CAWRQTSGNTIYF | TGTGCCTGGAGACAGACCTCTGGAAACACCATATATTTT
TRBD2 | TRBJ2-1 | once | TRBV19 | CASSQLAGASDEQFF | TGTGCCAGTAGCCAACTAGCGGGAGCCTCGGATGAGCAGTTCTTC
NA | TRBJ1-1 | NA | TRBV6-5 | CASSPSGTGWEAFF | TGTGCCAGCAGTCCTTCCGGTACGGGGTGGGAAGCTTTCTTT
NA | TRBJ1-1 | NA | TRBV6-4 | CASSEDGTRGGTEAFF | TGTGCCAGCAGTGAAGATGGGACAAGGGGGGGAACTGAAGCTTTCTTT
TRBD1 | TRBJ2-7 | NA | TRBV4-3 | CASSQELTGLSYEQYF | TGCGCCAGCAGCCAAGAGTTGACAGGGCTGTCCTACGAGCAGTACTTC
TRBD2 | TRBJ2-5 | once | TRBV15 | CATSRDRGGETQYF | TGTGCCACCAGCAGAGATCGGGGGGGAGAGACCCAGTACTTC
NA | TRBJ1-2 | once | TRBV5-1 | CASSQSPGIYGYTF | TGCGCCAGCAGCCAATCACCAGGGATCTATGGCTACACCTTC
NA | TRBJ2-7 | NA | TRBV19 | CASSTRGVTWQYF | TGTGCCAGTTCCACGCGGGGCGTTACGTGGCAGTACTTC
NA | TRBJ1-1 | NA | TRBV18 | CASSPTPRGTTEAFF | TGTGCCAGCTCACCAACCCCTAGAGGGACTACTGAAGCTTTCTTT
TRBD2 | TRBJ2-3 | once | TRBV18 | CASSPSGTRSTDTQYF | TGTGCCAGCTCACCATCAGGGACTAGAAGCACAGATACGCAGTATTTT
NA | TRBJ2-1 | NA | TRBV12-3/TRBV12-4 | CASRSTWSDEQFF | TGTGCCAGCAGGTCCACATGGTCTGATGAGCAGTTCTTC
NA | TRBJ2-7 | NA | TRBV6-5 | CASSPGTTYEQYF | TGTGCCAGCAGCCCCGGGACAACCTACGAGCAGTACTTC
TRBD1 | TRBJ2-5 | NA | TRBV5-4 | CASSVLGQGRPETQYF | TGTGCCAGCAGCGTCCTAGGACAGGGACGACCAGAGACCCAGTACTTC
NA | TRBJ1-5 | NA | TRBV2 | CASSRLNSNQPQHF | TGTGCCAGCAGCCGCCTAAACAGCAATCAGCCCCAGCATTTT
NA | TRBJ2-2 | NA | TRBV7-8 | CASSLELSTGELFF | TGTGCCAGCAGCTTAGAACTGAGCACCGGGGAGCTGTTTTTT
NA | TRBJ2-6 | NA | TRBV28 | CASSLTKAGANVLTF | TGTGCCAGCAGCCTGACTAAAGCTGGGGCCAACGTCCTGACTTTC
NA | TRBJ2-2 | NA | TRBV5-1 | CACRERGELFF | TGCGCCTGCCGGGAAAGGGGGGAGCTGTTTTTT
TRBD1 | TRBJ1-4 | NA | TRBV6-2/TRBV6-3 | CASSYPGQGIRLFF | TGTGCCAGCAGTTACCCGGGACAGGGGATTAGACTGTTTTTT
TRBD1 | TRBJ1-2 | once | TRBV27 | CASSPQGAGNYGYTF | TGTGCCAGCAGTCCCCAGGGGGCGGGTAACTATGGCTACACCTTC
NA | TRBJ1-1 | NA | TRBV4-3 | CASSRLLPGQNTEAFF | TGCGCCAGCAGCCGCCTACTCCCTGGACAGAACACTGAAGCTTTCTTT
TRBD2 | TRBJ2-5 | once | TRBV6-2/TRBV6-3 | CASSSQSGGGTQYF | TGTGCCAGCAGTTCCCAAAGCGGGGGGGGGACCCAGTACTTC
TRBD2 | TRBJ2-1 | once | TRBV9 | CASSAPRGSGGASVTYNEQFF | TGTGCCAGCAGCGCTCCACGGGGTAGCGGGGGGGCCTCGGTAACCTACAATGAGCAGTTCTTC
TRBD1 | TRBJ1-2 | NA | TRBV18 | CASSPSRGLGYGYTF | TGTGCCAGCTCACCATCCAGGGGGCTGGGCTATGGCTACACCTTC